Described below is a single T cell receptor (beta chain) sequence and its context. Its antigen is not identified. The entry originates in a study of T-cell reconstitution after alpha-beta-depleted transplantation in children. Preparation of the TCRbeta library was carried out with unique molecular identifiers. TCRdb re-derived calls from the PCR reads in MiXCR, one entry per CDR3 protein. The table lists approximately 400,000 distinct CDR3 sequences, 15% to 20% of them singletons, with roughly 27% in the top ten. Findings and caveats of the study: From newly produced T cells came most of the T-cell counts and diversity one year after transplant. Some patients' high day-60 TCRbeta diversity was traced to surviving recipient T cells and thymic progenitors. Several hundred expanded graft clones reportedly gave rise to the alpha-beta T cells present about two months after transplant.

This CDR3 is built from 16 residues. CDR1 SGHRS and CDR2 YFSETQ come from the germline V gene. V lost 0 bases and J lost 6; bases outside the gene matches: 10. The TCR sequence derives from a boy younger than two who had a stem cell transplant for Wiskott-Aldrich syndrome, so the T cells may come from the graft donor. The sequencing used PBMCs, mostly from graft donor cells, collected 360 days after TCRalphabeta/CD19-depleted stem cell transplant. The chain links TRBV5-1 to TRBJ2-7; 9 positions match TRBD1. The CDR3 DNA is TGCGCCAGCAGCTTGGGGGCACAGGGGGCGTTTGGCGAGCAGTACTTC. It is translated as CASSLGAQGAFGEQYF.